This TCR beta chain was identified in a study of cytomegalovirus exposure and HLA in healthy donors. The CDR3 length is 14 residues. Germline CDR1 SGHTS, CDR2 YDEGEE. V lost 4 bases and J lost 3, with 11 bases in between. Primers included in the PCR were 60 Vbeta and 13 Jbeta primers. Profiling relied on immunoSEQ multiplex PCR, and the TCRdb table lists in-frame clones only, not all of them. Of around 98,000 clones detected, 55% to 80% appear once; the ten largest clones hold 1.2%. This clone was counted at least ten times. This TCR was sampled from a female donor in good health and CMV-seronegative. The sequenced sample was PBMCs. The chain uses TRBV5-8 and TRBJ2-1, with a tentative D call TRBD2 (5 bases). CDR3 sequence: CASSILSDYNEQFF. The CDR3 DNA follows: TGTGCCAGCAGCATACTTAGCGACTACAATGAGCAGTTCTTC.